These 24 T cell receptor beta chains share one sample of origin, sequenced in a study of blood T cell repertoires in COVID-19. Profiling relied on immunoSEQ multiplex PCR, and the TCRdb table lists in-frame clones only, not all of them. The data contain under 130,000 clones, 85% of them singletons. The sample comprised peripheral blood. Source of these receptors: a man aged 50 to 60 with acute or convalescent COVID-19.

This chain joins TRBV21-1 and TRBJ1-2; no DNA check was done on the table's D call, TRBD1. TRBV21-1 is flagged as a pseudogene. There are 13 residues in the CDR3. CDR3 nucleotide sequence: TGTGCCAGCAGCTCAAGGACAGGCCGAGGCTACACCTTC. It is translated as CASSSRTGRGYTF.

This clone was counted once. V usage is TRBV12-3 or TRBV12-4 and J usage is TRBJ1-1; D may be TRBD1 (6 bases). V was pared by 5 bases and J by 7 bases, with 11 bases between. The CDR3 sequence is 12 residues long. CDR3 coding DNA: TGTGCCAGCAGTGGGGGCGCCCATGAAGCTTTCTTT. It yields the protein CASSGGAHEAFF.

The chain has TRBV24-1 and TRBJ1-6, with D possibly TRBD1 on 6 matching bases. The CDR3 contains 17 residues. The germline V gene encodes CDR1 KGHDR and CDR2 SFDVKD. Trimming pared 2 bases from V and 7 bases from J, leaving 17 bases between. The CDR3 loop reads CATSDWTRQDINSPLHF. The CDR3 region has the DNA TGTGCCACCAGTGATTGGACCCGACAGGATATCAATTCACCCCTCCACTTT.

This clone was detected a few times. The J gene is TRBJ1-2, the V gene TRBV5-1; 10 bases are a match to TRBD1. The ends lost 4 bases at V and 11 bases at J; junction bases unmatched: 17. The CDR3 runs to 16 residues. Per the germline V gene, CDR1 is SGHRS and CDR2 is YFSETQ. CDR3 bases: TGCGCCAGCAGCAAGTTCATCCCGGGACAGGGGAACGTTTACACCTTC. It specifies CASSKFIPGQGNVYTF.

The CDR3: CAFSLYLAGEGETQYF. The CDR3 region has the DNA TGTGCCTTCTCTCTATATTTAGCGGGAGAAGGAGAGACCCAGTACTTC. This chain connects TRBV30 to TRBJ2-5, with 9 bases lining up with TRBD2. Unmatched junction bases numbered 16, after V lost 7 bases and J lost 4 bases. This CDR3 has 16 residues. The germline CDR1 and CDR2 sequences are GTSNPN and SVGIG (reference sequence).

The chain joins TRBV2 to TRBJ2-5, with TRBD2 matching over 10 bases. The germline gives CDR1 SNHLY, CDR2 FYNNEI. CDR3 length: 13 amino acids. The V segment lost 7 bases and the J segment 7 bases; nucleotides outside the gene matches: 6. CDR3 sequence: CASNGLAVATQYF. DNA for the CDR3: TGTGCCAGCAACGGACTAGCGGTGGCGACCCAGTACTTC.

This chain connects TRBV3-1 (or the pseudogene TRBV3-2) to TRBJ2-2; possible D gene TRBD2, 5 bases. The CDR3 loop spans 19 amino acids. V was clipped by 0 bases and J by 1 base, with 18 bases between them. The germline gives CDR1 LGHDT, CDR2 YNNKEL (reference sequence). For the CDR3, the DNA is TGTGCCAGCAGCCAAGATAAGGGCGGGTTGACCCGGAACACCGGGGAGCTGTTTTTT. Translated: CASSQDKGGLTRNTGELFF.

The chain links TRBV12-3 or TRBV12-4 to TRBJ2-3; D is unresolved. The CDR3 is 13 amino acids. V lost 3 bases to trimming and J lost 2 bases, with 6 bases between them. The DNA for the CDR3 is TGTGCCAGCAGTTTGAGTCCCACAGATACGCAGTATTTT. Its translation is CASSLSPTDTQYF.

This clone was observed a single time. The CDR3 spells CASSVSQGYGYTF. The CDR3 DNA is TGTGCCAGCAGCGTATCCCAGGGCTATGGCTACACCTTC. The chain is built from TRBV9 and TRBJ1-2; possibly TRBD1 for D (5 bases). This CDR3 region has 13 residues. Germline CDR1 reads SGDLS; CDR2 reads YYNGEE. V lost 1 base and J lost 4, with 8 bases in between.

The rearrangement uses TRBV19 and TRBJ1-5, with no clear D. V lost 5 bases and J lost 7, with 12 bases in between. Germline V CDR1 and CDR2: LNHDA, SQIVND (reference sequence). This CDR3 comprises 13 residues. The CDR3 region has the DNA TGTGCCAGTAGTTCGGGAGTCGGGCAGCCCCAGCATTTT. It specifies CASSSGVGQPQHF.

This clone came up a few times. The CDR3 reads CASSLDRGSGGYTF. The CDR3 DNA reads as TGCGCCAGCAGCTTGGATAGGGGATCCGGTGGCTACACCTTC. The genes are TRBV5-1 and TRBJ1-2; the D gene is possibly TRBD1 (5 bases). Germline assignment: CDR1 SGHRS and CDR2 YFSETQ. The CDR3 is 14 amino acids. Between the trimmed V and J ends, which lost 0 bases and 7 bases, there was a span of 13 bases.

The rearrangement uses TRBV7-8 and TRBJ1-1; tentative D call: TRBD1 (6 bases). V shed 5 bases and J shed 0 bases, with 19 bases lying between them. The CDR3 is made up of 17 amino acids. Germline V gene sequence: CDR1 SGHVS, CDR2 FQNEAQ. The CDR3 DNA sequence: TGTGCCAGCAGCCGTAGAAAGACAGGAGCCATGAACACTGAAGCTTTCTTT. Encoded protein: CASSRRKTGAMNTEAFF. The variable domain in full, with the rest retrieved from reference TRBV7-8 and TRBJ1-1, is GAGVSQSPRYKVAKRGQDVALRCDPISGHVSLFWYQQALGQGPEFLTYFQNEAQLDKSGLPSDRFFAERPEGSVSTLKIQRTQQEDSAVYLCASSRRKTGAMNTEAFFGQGTRLTVV.

The V gene is TRBV11-3, the J gene TRBJ1-3, with D possibly being TRBD1 (6 bases). V lost 5 bases, J lost 2 bases, and 7 bases lay in between. The CDR3 totals 13 residues. Per germline, CDR1 SGHNT and CDR2 YENEEA. DNA for the CDR3: TGTGCCAGCAGCAGGACAGCTGGAAACACCATATATTTT. Amino acid sequence: CASSRTAGNTIYF.

The chain uses TRBV9 and TRBJ2-3, with 7 bases fitting TRBD1. This CDR3 has 15 residues. Germline V gives CDR1 SGDLS, CDR2 YYNGEE. With 3 bases clipped from V and 3 bases from J, the junction kept 7 bases outside the gene matches. CDR3 DNA: TGTGCCAGCAGCGAACAAGGGGGCCGAACAGATACGCAGTATTTT. Translated, it gives CASSEQGGRTDTQYF.

The chain employs TRBV7-2 and TRBJ2-3; 9 nucleotides align to TRBD2. V was pared by 1 base and J by 1 base, with 6 bases of the junction left unmatched. Looked up from germline, CDR1 is SGHTA and CDR2 is FQGNSA. The CDR3 is 17 amino acids. The CDR3 reads CASSLVASGVGTDTQYF. CDR3 nucleotide sequence: TGTGCCAGCAGCTTAGTGGCTAGCGGGGTTGGCACAGATACGCAGTATTTT.

This chain connects TRBV4-1 to TRBJ2-1; 8 nucleotides match TRBD2. This CDR3 spans 14 amino acids. Germline loops: CDR1 MGHRA, CDR2 YSYEKL. V dropped 2 bases and J dropped 5; count of bases not matched to a gene: 2. CDR3 residues: CASSQLAGHNEQFF. The DNA for the CDR3 is TGCGCCAGCAGCCAATTAGCGGGGCACAATGAGCAGTTCTTC.

This chain uses TRBV28 with TRBJ1-2; 8 bases match TRBD1. J was trimmed by 4 bases and V by 4 bases; bases with no gene match: 2. The germline gives CDR1 MDHEN, CDR2 SYDVKM. This CDR3 has 13 residues. Here the CDR3 DNA reads TGTGCCAGCAGTTCAGGGGGCGGCTATGGCTACACCTTC. Translated: CASSSGGGYGYTF.

The gene calls are TRBV6-5 and TRBJ2-3, with a weak D call TRBD2 (7 bases). Germline V gene sequence: CDR1 MNHEY, CDR2 SVGAGI. The length of the CDR3 is 15 residues. V was cut by 5 bases and J by 6 bases, with 18 bases left in between. The DNA of the CDR3 is TGTGCCAGCAGTCCGGGGCGGGGGCGCCAGGATACGCAGTATTTT. This encodes CASSPGRGRQDTQYF.

The chain employs TRBV19 and TRBJ1-2; D gene unclear. The germline gives CDR1 LNHDA, CDR2 SQIVND (reference sequence). The CDR3 has 13 amino acids. The CDR3 reads CACAEPLTHGYTF. In DNA, the CDR3 is TGTGCATGTGCCGAACCACTGACTCATGGCTACACCTTC.

CDR3 nucleotide sequence: TGTGCCCCTGGGGCTTTAGCGGGGATGGCATTTTACGAGCAGTACTTC. Protein product: CAPGALAGMAFYEQYF. The chain has TRBV28 and TRBJ2-7; TRBD2 agrees at 8 bases. The CDR3 extends over 16 amino acids. From germline, CDR1 is MDHEN and CDR2 SYDVKM. After removal of 11 bases from V and 4 bases from J, the junction contained 19 bases not matched to a gene.

CDR3 nucleotide sequence: TGTGCCAGCAGTAATTGGCAGGGCCAAGCTTTCTTT. Its protein product is CASSNWQGQAFF. The V gene is TRBV2, the J gene TRBJ1-1, with TRBD1 as a possible D gene (5 bases). The CDR3 consists of 12 residues. The V end lost 5 bases, the J end lost 9 bases, and 13 bases lay between the germline ends. CDR1 is SNHLY and CDR2 is FYNNEI in the germline V gene.

CDR3 region: CASSLASDYGYTF. The CDR3 coding sequence is TGTGCCAGCAGCTTAGCCAGTGACTATGGCTACACCTTC. The gene calls are TRBV7-9 and TRBJ1-2; D remains unclear. V was shortened by 0 bases and J by 3 bases, with 5 bases between the two germline ends. CDR3 size: 13 residues. The V gene's germline CDR1 is SEHNR and CDR2 FQNEAQ (reference sequence).

This clone appeared a single time. V gene TRBV5-1 combines with J gene TRBJ1-1, with TRBD1 matching 9 bases. The CDR3 sequence is 14 residues long. Germline CDR1 SGHRS, CDR2 YFSETQ. V gave up 4 bases and J gave up 5 bases; unmatched junction bases: 6. In DNA form, the CDR3 reads TGCGCCAGCAGCCCGCTGACAGGGGGAACTGAAGCTTTCTTT. Protein product: CASSPLTGGTEAFF.

The rearrangement joins TRBV28 to TRBJ1-2; D is unclear. Germline CDR1 MDHEN, CDR2 SYDVKM. This CDR3 comprises 13 residues. The ends were cut back, 4 bases at V and 5 bases at J, with 11 bases in the middle. CDR3 coding DNA: TGTGCCAGCAGTTACGGAGGCCCGTATGGCTACACCTTC. Encoded protein: CASSYGGPYGYTF.